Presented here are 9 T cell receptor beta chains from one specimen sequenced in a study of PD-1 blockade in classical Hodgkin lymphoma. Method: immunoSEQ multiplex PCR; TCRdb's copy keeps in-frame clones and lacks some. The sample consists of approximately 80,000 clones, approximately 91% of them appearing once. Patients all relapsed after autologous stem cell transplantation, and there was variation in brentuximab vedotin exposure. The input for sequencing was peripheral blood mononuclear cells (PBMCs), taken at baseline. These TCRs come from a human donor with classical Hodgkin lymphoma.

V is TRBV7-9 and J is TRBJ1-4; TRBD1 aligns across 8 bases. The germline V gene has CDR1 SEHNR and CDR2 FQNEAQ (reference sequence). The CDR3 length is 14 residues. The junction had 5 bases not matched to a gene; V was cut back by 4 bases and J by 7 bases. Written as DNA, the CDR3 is TGTGCCAGCAGCTCGGACAGGGTCGGTGAAAAACTGTTTTTT. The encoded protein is CASSSDRVGEKLFF.

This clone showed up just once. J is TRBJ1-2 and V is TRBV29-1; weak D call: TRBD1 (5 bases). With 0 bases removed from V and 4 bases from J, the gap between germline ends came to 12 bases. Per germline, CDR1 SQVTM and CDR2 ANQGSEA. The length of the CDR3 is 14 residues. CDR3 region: CSVEDQGETYGYTF. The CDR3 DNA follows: TGCAGCGTTGAAGATCAAGGGGAGACCTATGGCTACACCTTC.

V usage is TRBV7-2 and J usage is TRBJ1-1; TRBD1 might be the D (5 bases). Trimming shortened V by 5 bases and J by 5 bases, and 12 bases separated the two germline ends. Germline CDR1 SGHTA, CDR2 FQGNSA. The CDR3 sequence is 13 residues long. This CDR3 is CASSATRVTEAFF. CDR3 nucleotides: TGTGCCAGCAGCGCAACCAGGGTAACTGAAGCTTTCTTT.

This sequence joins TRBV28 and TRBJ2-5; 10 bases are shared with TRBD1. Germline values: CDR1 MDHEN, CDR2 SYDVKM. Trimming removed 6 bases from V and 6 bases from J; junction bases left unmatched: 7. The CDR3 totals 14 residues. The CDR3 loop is CASRDPGQGKTQYF. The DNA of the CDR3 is TGTGCCAGCAGGGATCCGGGACAGGGGAAGACCCAGTACTTC.

CDR3 in DNA: TGTGCCAGCAGTGGGACAGGGCTCTATGGCTACACCTTC. This sequence encodes CASSGTGLYGYTF. The chain uses TRBV2 and TRBJ1-2; 8 nucleotides align to TRBD1. The CDR3 covers 13 residues. V gave up 4 bases and J gave up 4 bases; unmatched junction bases: 2. Germline lookup yields CDR1 SNHLY and CDR2 FYNNEI.

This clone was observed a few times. The CDR3 region is CASRRSRTGSATEAFF. CDR3 sequence (DNA): TGTGCCAGCAGAAGGTCCCGAACTGGGTCGGCCACTGAAGCTTTCTTT. V and J are TRBV14 and TRBJ1-1, with D uncertain. V gave up 6 bases and J gave up 4 bases, with 21 bases separating them. Germline CDR1 is SGHDN and CDR2 is FVKESK. CDR3 length equals 16 residues.

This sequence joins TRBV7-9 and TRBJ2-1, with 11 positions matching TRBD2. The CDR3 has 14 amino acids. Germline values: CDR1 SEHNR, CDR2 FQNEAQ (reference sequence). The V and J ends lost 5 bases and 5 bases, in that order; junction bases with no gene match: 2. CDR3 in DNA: TGTGCCAGCAGCGGGACTAGCGGAGACAATGAGCAGTTCTTC. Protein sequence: CASSGTSGDNEQFF. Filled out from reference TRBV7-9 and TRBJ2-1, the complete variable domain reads DTGVSQNPRHKITKRGQNVTFRCDPISEHNRLYWYRQTLGQGPEFLTYFQNEAQLEKSRLLSDRFSAERPKGSFSTLEIQRTEQGDSAMYLCASSGTSGDNEQFFGPGTRLTVL.

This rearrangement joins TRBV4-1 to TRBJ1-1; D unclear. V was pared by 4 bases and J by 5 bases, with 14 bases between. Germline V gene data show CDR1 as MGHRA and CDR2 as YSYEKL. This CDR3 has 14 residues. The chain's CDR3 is CASSLRVGWTEAFF. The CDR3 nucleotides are TGCGCCAGCAGCCTTCGCGTAGGGTGGACTGAAGCTTTCTTT.

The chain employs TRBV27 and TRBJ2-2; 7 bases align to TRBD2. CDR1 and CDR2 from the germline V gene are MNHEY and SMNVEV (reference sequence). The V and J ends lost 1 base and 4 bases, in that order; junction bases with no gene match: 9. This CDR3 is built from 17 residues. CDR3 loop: CASSLWREKGPTGELFF. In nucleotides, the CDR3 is TGTGCCAGCAGTTTATGGCGGGAGAAAGGCCCCACCGGGGAGCTGTTTTTT.